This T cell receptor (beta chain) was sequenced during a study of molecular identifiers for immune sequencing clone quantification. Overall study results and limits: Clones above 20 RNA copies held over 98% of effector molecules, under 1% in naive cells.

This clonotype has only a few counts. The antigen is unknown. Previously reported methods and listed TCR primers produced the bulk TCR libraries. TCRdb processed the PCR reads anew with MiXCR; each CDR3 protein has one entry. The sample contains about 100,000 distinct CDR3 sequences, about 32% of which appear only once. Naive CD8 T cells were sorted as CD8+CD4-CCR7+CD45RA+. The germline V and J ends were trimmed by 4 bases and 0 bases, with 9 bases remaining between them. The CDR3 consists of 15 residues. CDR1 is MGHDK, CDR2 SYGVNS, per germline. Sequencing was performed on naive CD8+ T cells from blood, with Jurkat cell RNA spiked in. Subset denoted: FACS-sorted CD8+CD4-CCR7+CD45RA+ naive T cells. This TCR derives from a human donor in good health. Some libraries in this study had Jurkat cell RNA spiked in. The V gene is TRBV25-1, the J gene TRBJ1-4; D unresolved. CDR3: CASSATRPTNEKLFF. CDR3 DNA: TGTGCCAGCAGTGCTACGCGCCCAACTAATGAAAAACTGTTTTTT.